This TCR beta chain was sequenced during a study of T-cell memory formation after mild COVID-19. TCRdb re-called the 5' RACE reads through MiXCR, storing one row per CDR3 protein. This sample carries just over 350,000 distinct CDR3 sequences, approximately 15% of them seen once, and the ten largest clones take about 22%. This clonotype was seen a few times. The germline gives CDR1 SNHLY, CDR2 FYNNEI. This CDR3 is 13 amino acids long. V was clipped by 6 bases and J by 1 base, with 9 bases between them. This receptor was obtained from a man between 18 and 35 years old who had mild COVID-19 (a few samples of this study predate the infection). Cell type and time point are not known. The source material was PBMCs or a T cell subset sorted from them (not recorded which). The chain couples TRBV2 to TRBJ2-5, with no clear D. This chain's CDR3 is CASRVAAQETQYF. In nucleotides, the CDR3 is TGTGCCAGCAGGGTTGCAGCCCAAGAGACCCAGTACTTC.